This T cell receptor beta chain came from a study of blood T cells in healthy people across ages. Healthy Caucasians from Russia aged 6 to 90 served as donors. Each sample provided at least 5.5 micrograms of extracted total RNA. Trimming cost V 7 bases and J 6 bases; bases outside gene matches: 6. Germline V gives CDR1 ENHRY, CDR2 SYGVKD. The CDR3 covers 13 residues. A sample-barcoded 5' primer and a J-beta primer mix were used in a second PCR of roughly 7 to 11 cycles. Each sample yielded at least 2.5 million CDR3-containing paired-end reads. TCRdb re-called the 5' RACE reads through MiXCR, storing one row per CDR3 protein. The data show over 500,000 distinct CDR3 sequences, around 52% seen once. Comment on this clonotype: The antigen remains undetermined.

Study-level points and caveats: More naive CD4+ cells and higher diversity were found in long-lived than in aged donors.

The sample consisted of blood. The receptor comes from a woman of 80 years or more in good health. The chain uses TRBV10-3 and TRBJ2-1, with 7 bases matching TRBD1. CDR3 sequence (DNA): TGTGCCATCACCCCGGGACAGATCAATGAGCAGTTCTTC. Translating it yields CAITPGQINEQFF.